This passage covers 5 T cell receptor beta chains from one sample sequenced in a study of cytomegalovirus exposure and HLA in healthy donors. Primers: 60 Vbeta forward and 13 Jbeta reverse. TCRdb's table, derived via immunoSEQ multiplex PCR, lists solely in-frame clones and lacks some. The sample records some 120,000 clones, under 70% being singletons. Source material: PBMCs. The receptors here all came from a man aged 30-40 years in good health and CMV-seropositive.

V and J are TRBV18 and TRBJ1-2; maybe TRBD1 (6 bases). V shed 2 bases and J shed 7 bases, with 8 bases lying between them. The CDR3 is made up of 12 amino acids. From germline, CDR1 is KGHSH and CDR2 LQKENI. In DNA, the CDR3 is TGTGCCAGCTCACCAGGGGGCTTTGGCTACACCTTC. This encodes CASSPGGFGYTF.

V usage is TRBV19 and J usage is TRBJ2-6; 8 bases are a match to TRBD1. Germline assignment: CDR1 LNHDA and CDR2 SQIVND (reference sequence). The CDR3 length is 17 residues. J lost 0 bases, V lost 5 bases, and 6 bases had no gene match. The CDR3 coding sequence is TGTGCCAGTAGTGACAGGGGACCAATCTCTGGGGCCAACGTCCTGACTTTC. This encodes CASSDRGPISGANVLTF.

This clone is a singleton in its sample. Additional DNA sequences in this sample encode the identical CDR3. The rearrangement links TRBV29-1 to TRBJ1-1, with 10 bases lining up with TRBD1. V shed 7 bases, J shed 2 bases, and the junction held 4 bases outside the gene matches. The germline V gene encodes CDR1 SQVTM and CDR2 ANQGSEA. The CDR3 is made up of 13 amino acids. CDR3 region: CSARTGGNTEAFF. The CDR3 nucleotides read TGCAGCGCTCGGACAGGGGGAAACACTGAAGCTTTCTTT.

The sample holds a few counts of this clone. This chain links TRBV10-3 with TRBJ2-1, with TRBD2 matching 7 bases. The CDR3 loop spans 15 amino acids. The J segment lost 7 bases and the V segment lost 3 bases, leaving 9 bases of the junction unmatched. The V gene's germline CDR1 is ENHRY and CDR2 SYGVKD. The CDR3 DNA follows: TGTGCCATCAGTGATCCGGGGACTACCACTAATGAGCAGTTCTTC. Protein product: CAISDPGTTTNEQFF.

The chain has TRBV7-6 and TRBJ1-6, with a tentative D call TRBD1 (6 bases). The CDR3 is 14 amino acids. V was clipped by 2 bases and J by 7 bases, with 9 bases between them. The germline V gene encodes CDR1 SGHVS and CDR2 FNYEAQ. The CDR3 protein is CASSLSTGNSPLHF. CDR3 sequence (DNA): TGTGCCAGCAGCTTATCGACAGGCAATTCACCCCTCCACTTT.